The present entry profiles one T cell receptor beta chain with its context. This entry belongs to a study of blood T cell repertoires in COVID-19. Across the whole study: COVID-19 samples collected from the United States, Italy and Spain covered acute and convalescent phases. Sources were T cells, B-cell-depleted T cells, or PBMCs; the material itself was cDNA or gDNA.

Source study methods: Amplification from reference gene primers served as the basis for estimated nucleated cell counts. The method was immunoSEQ multiplex PCR; TCRdb's version includes in-frame clones alone and lacks a portion of them. V, J and clone size are those of that table, while D and trimming were read from the DNA. The sample lists 60,000 or so clones; 75% to 85% were seen once. The V end lost 5 bases, the J end lost 0 bases, and 14 bases lay between the germline ends. The CDR3 loop spans 15 amino acids. The germline gives CDR1 SGHRS, CDR2 YFSETQ. This TCR derives from a man older than 75 with acute or convalescent COVID-19. The sequencing sample was made of peripheral blood. The chain is built from TRBV5-1 and TRBJ1-1; D is ambiguous. CDR3 nucleotide sequence: TGCGCCAGCAGTTTATCTAGGGAGCTGAACACTGAAGCTTTCTTT. Protein sequence: CASSLSRELNTEAFF.